This TCR beta chain was captured in a study of shared clonotypes between healthy human individuals. On the study more broadly: Researchers assigned three CD4 naive, three CD4 memory, two CD8 naive and one CD8 memory plate to each donor. Overall study findings and caveats: Clonotypes shared by all four sorted-subset donors had higher generation probabilities than non-shared clonotypes.

Germline V gene lookup returns CDR1 SGHTS and CDR2 YDEGEE. This CDR3 spans 14 amino acids. V was shortened by 0 bases and J by 1 base, with 6 bases between the two germline ends. For this clone: What it recognizes is unknown.

Some clones are missing from TCRdb's copy, which holds only in-frame ones; the method was immunoSEQ multiplex PCR. The table has some 2,400,000 clones, 95% seen once. The TCR originated in a man younger than 35 in good health. The chain combines TRBV5-8 with TRBJ2-3; D remains ambiguous. Sequenced input: naive CD4+ T cells sorted from blood. Noted subset: CD45RA+ positively selected. In nucleotides, the CDR3 is TGTGCCAGCAGCTTGGTCTTTGGCACAGATACGCAGTATTTT. It encodes CASSLVFGTDTQYF.